This T cell receptor (beta chain) was retrieved from a study of blood T cell repertoires in COVID-19. The wider study: Sites across the United States, Italy and Spain contributed samples from acute and convalescent COVID-19.

Libraries were prepared by immunoSEQ multiplex PCR; TCRdb keeps only in-frame clonotypes and omits some of them. The table lists some 400,000 clones, around 91% of them singletons. Germline loops: CDR1 MDHEN, CDR2 SYDVKM. The CDR3 sequence is 14 residues long. Trimming cost V 7 bases and J 3 bases; bases outside gene matches: 3. Sequencing was carried out using peripheral blood. The receptor comes from a man younger than 35 with active or convalescent COVID-19. The chain joins TRBV28 to TRBJ2-3, with TRBD2 matching 11 bases. The CDR3 DNA is TGTGCCAGCACGTCTAGCGGGAGGACAGATACGCAGTATTTT. Protein sequence: CASTSSGRTDTQYF. Together with reference TRBV28 and TRBJ2-3, the CDR3 gives the full variable domain: DVKVTQSSRYLVKRTGEKVFLECVQDMDHENMFWYRQDPGLGLRLIYFSYDVKMKEKGDIPEGYSVSREKKERFSLILESASTNQTSMYLCASTSSGRTDTQYFGPGTRLTVL.